This T cell receptor (beta chain) was profiled in a study of blood T cell repertoires in COVID-19. For the study at large: Acute-phase and convalescent COVID-19 samples originated in the United States, Italy and Spain. T cells, B-cell-depleted T cells, or PBMCs provided the cDNA or gDNA that served as material.

Original methodology: Amplification of reference gene primers provided the estimated nucleated cell counts. Sequencing used immunoSEQ multiplex PCR; TCRdb keeps in-frame clones, though not all of them. V and J calls and clone size follow that table, whereas D and trimming were derived from the DNA. The table lists tens of thousands of clones, more than 75% of them singletons. Sequenced material: peripheral blood. The source of this sequence is an elderly woman with active or convalescent COVID-19.

The CDR3 bases are TGTGCCAGCAGCTTAGGGCTAGCGGGGGAGACCCAGTACTTC. Amino acid sequence: CASSLGLAGETQYF. The rearrangement uses TRBV11-2 and TRBJ2-5, with TRBD2 matching over 9 bases. V gave up 1 base and J gave up 5 bases; unmatched junction bases: 2. In germline, CDR1 is SGHAT, CDR2 FQNNGV. This CDR3 has 14 amino acids.